The clone carrying this TCR beta chain was found a few times. The target antigen is unknown. PCR involved 60 Vbeta and 13 Jbeta primers. TCRdb keeps only in-frame clones here, not all; method: immunoSEQ multiplex PCR. Of about 140,000 clones listed, roughly four fifths are singletons. Trimming left V 2 bases short and J 1 base short, with 9 bases between. Germline assignment: CDR1 MNHNS and CDR2 SASEGT. The CDR3 is 14 amino acids. The sample belongs to a study of cytomegalovirus exposure and HLA in healthy donors. Study in general: Unique TCR beta sequences numbering fewer than 130 million came from some 200 million T cells in an earlier analysis.

Study outcomes and limitations: When a later analysis compared HLA-associated TCR beta chains with equally common others, the HLA-associated chains turned out to be more clonally expanded and to have lower generation probabilities.

Healthy bone marrow donors formed the donor group. The J gene is TRBJ2-7, the V gene TRBV6-1; D call uncertain. This receptor was obtained from a female donor in good health and CMV-seronegative. The source material was PBMCs. CDR3 DNA sequence: TGTGCCAGCAGTGAAAACGTCCAGTCCTACGAGCAGTACTTC. Its translation: CASSENVQSYEQYF.